This TCR beta chain was profiled in a study of OX40 agonist ivuxolimab in advanced cancers. Background on the study: The study gave patients intravenous ivuxolimab at 0.01 to 10 mg/kg every 2 weeks. Participants could have had prior anti-PD-1, anti-PD-L1 or anti-CTLA-4 therapy, and more than 35% had some.

CDR1 and CDR2 from the germline V gene are DFQATT and SNEGSKA (reference sequence). This CDR3 is built from 11 residues. The table came from immunoSEQ multiplex PCR; TCRdb's copy has only in-frame clones and leaves some out. The table includes around 8,000 clones, over 65% detected once. This chain joins TRBV20-1 and TRBJ2-7; 8 bases line up with TRBD1. Sample: CD4+ or CD8+ T cells sorted from blood, taken in a trial of the OX40 agonist ivuxolimab. This sequence was found in an adult with an advanced solid tumor such as melanoma, head and neck, liver or kidney cancer. The CDR3 bases are TGCAGCGGCCGACAGGGGTTTGAGCAGTACTTC. It specifies CSGRQGFEQYF.